Below are 32 T cell receptor beta chains sequenced from a single sample in a study of blood T cell repertoires in COVID-19. TCRdb's table, derived via immunoSEQ multiplex PCR, lists solely in-frame clones and lacks some. The sample has around 190,000 clones, around 87% seen once. The sequenced sample was PBMCs or T cells enriched from blood (not recorded which). The source is a woman aged 40 to 50 in a cohort exposed to, infected with or recovered from COVID-19 (not recorded which).

For the CDR3, the DNA is TGCAGCGTTGAAGAAGGGGGCACTGAAGCTTTCTTT. It specifies CSVEEGGTEAFF. The V gene is TRBV29-1, the J gene TRBJ1-1; possible D gene TRBD1, 6 bases. The CDR3 runs to 12 residues. Trimming took off 0 bases at V and 4 bases at J, with 6 bases between the two ends. Germline assignment: CDR1 SQVTM and CDR2 ANQGSEA.

The chain combines TRBV10-3 with TRBJ2-5, with 11 bases that match TRBD2. This CDR3 is built from 15 residues. Trimming cost V 6 bases and J 1 base; bases outside gene matches: 4. Germline CDR1 and CDR2: ENHRY and SYGVKD. CDR3 nucleotides: TGTGCCATCAGCCCGGGACTAGCGGTCCAAGAGACCCAGTACTTC. It yields the protein CAISPGLAVQETQYF.

The chain links TRBV2 to TRBJ1-5, with D possibly TRBD1 on 5 matching bases. Looked up from germline, CDR1 is SNHLY and CDR2 is FYNNEI. The CDR3 consists of 14 residues. V lost 6 bases to trimming and J lost 0 bases, with 9 bases between them. The CDR3 sequence: CASRAGVSNQPQHF. In nucleotides, the CDR3 is TGTGCCAGCAGGGCGGGGGTTAGCAATCAGCCCCAGCATTTT.

This chain links TRBV5-1 with TRBJ2-2, with 9 bases matching TRBD2. The CDR3 spans 15 residues. V lost 4 bases and J lost 2; bases outside the gene matches: 3. Germline V gene lookup returns CDR1 SGHRS and CDR2 YFSETQ. The CDR3 region is CASSPTSGNTGELFF. In DNA form, the CDR3 reads TGCGCCAGCAGCCCGACTAGCGGAAACACCGGGGAGCTGTTTTTT. Full variable domain (missing parts from reference TRBV5-1 and TRBJ2-2): KAGVTQTPRYLIKTRGQQVTLSCSPISGHRSVSWYQQTPGQGLQFLFEYFSETQRNKGNFPGRFSGRQFSNSRSEMNVSTLELGDSALYLCASSPTSGNTGELFFGEGSRLTVL.

The chain combines TRBV5-1 with TRBJ1-1; D is ambiguous. Per germline, CDR1 SGHRS and CDR2 YFSETQ. The V and J ends lost 4 bases and 11 bases respectively, with 21 bases between them. The CDR3 is 14 amino acids. CDR3 coding DNA: TGCGCCAGCAGCCTAGAAGGTATGAATCTTGGCGCTTTCTTT. Protein: CASSLEGMNLGAFF.

The rearrangement joins TRBV7-9 to TRBJ1-2; TRBD1 aligns across 9 bases. This CDR3 spans 17 amino acids. Looked up from germline, CDR1 is SEHNR and CDR2 is FQNEAQ (reference sequence). The V segment lost 1 base and the J segment 4 bases; nucleotides outside the gene matches: 10. The CDR3 nucleotides are TGTGCCAGCAGCTTAGAAGCGTCGGGACAGGGTGGCTATGGCTACACCTTC. Its translation is CASSLEASGQGGYGYTF.

The J gene is TRBJ2-1, the V gene TRBV9, with TRBD2 identical over 11 bases. The J segment lost 3 bases and the V segment lost 4 bases, leaving 15 bases of the junction unmatched. From germline, CDR1 is SGDLS and CDR2 YYNGEE. The CDR3 has 19 residues. DNA for the CDR3: TGTGCCAGCAGCCGCCAGACTAGCGGGACACCAGCGGTCTACAATGAGCAGTTCTTC. Protein product: CASSRQTSGTPAVYNEQFF.

The CDR3 sequence: CASSLDRGNEQYF. Here the CDR3 DNA reads TGTGCCAGCAGTTTGGACAGGGGGAACGAGCAGTACTTC. The chain has TRBV28 and TRBJ2-7; TRBD1 agrees at 10 bases. This CDR3 has 13 amino acids. V shed 3 bases, J shed 5 bases, and the junction held 1 base outside the gene matches. Germline CDR1 and CDR2: MDHEN and SYDVKM.

The CDR3 loop is CASSLYGYTF. Here the CDR3 DNA reads TGTGCCAGCAGCCTCTATGGCTACACCTTC. The rearrangement uses TRBV12-3 or TRBV12-4 and TRBJ1-2, with unresolved D. V lost 6 bases to trimming and J lost 4 bases, with 3 bases between them. This CDR3 is 10 amino acids long.

J is TRBJ1-2 and V is TRBV4-1; possibly TRBD1 for D (6 bases). Per the germline V gene, CDR1 is MGHRA and CDR2 is YSYEKL. Trimming removed 0 bases from V and 2 bases from J, with 10 bases in between. CDR3 size: 15 residues. The CDR3 sequence is CASSQDAGANYGYTF. For the CDR3, the DNA is TGCGCCAGCAGCCAAGATGCGGGGGCCAACTATGGCTACACCTTC.

The V call is TRBV3-1 (or the pseudogene TRBV3-2), the J call TRBJ2-1, with TRBD2 identical over 9 bases. CDR1 LGHDT and CDR2 YNNKEL come from the germline V gene (reference sequence). The V gene end was trimmed by 3 bases and the J gene end by 5 bases; junction bases not matched to a gene: 5. This CDR3 is 15 amino acids long. The CDR3: CASSQDPSGNNEQFF. The CDR3 coding sequence is TGTGCCAGCAGCCAGGATCCTAGCGGGAACAATGAGCAGTTCTTC.

The chain recombines TRBV2 with TRBJ2-1, with 14 bases lining up with TRBD2. V shed 6 bases, J shed 9 bases, and the junction held 7 bases outside the gene matches. The germline V gene encodes CDR1 SNHLY and CDR2 FYNNEI. The CDR3 is 15 residues long. CDR3 residues: CASRESGTSGSEQFF. CDR3 nucleotides: TGTGCCAGCAGGGAATCCGGGACTAGCGGGAGTGAGCAGTTCTTC. Variable domain in full (rest from reference TRBV2 and TRBJ2-1): EPEVTQTPSHQVTQMGQEVILRCVPISNHLYFYWYRQILGQKVEFLVSFYNNEISEKSEIFDDQFSVERPDGSNFTLKIRSTKLEDSAMYFCASRESGTSGSEQFFGPGTRLTVL.

The chain joins TRBV5-4 to TRBJ2-7; D remains ambiguous. The CDR3 has 14 amino acids. Trimming pared 5 bases from V and 6 bases from J, leaving 18 bases between. CDR1 SGHNT and CDR2 YYREEE come from the germline V gene (reference sequence). In nucleotides, the CDR3 is TGTGCCAGCAGTCCAACGGTCGTCCCGGGCGAGCAGTACTTC. The encoded protein is CASSPTVVPGEQYF.

This sequence joins TRBV15 and TRBJ1-6, with 10 bases aligning to TRBD1. This CDR3 has 16 amino acids. With 1 base clipped from V and 8 bases from J, the junction kept 5 bases outside the gene matches. Germline CDR1 is LNHNV and CDR2 is YYDKDF (reference sequence). The DNA of the CDR3 is TGTGCCACCAGCAGAGGTCGGGACAGGGGTTATTCACCCCTCCACTTT. Its translation is CATSRGRDRGYSPLHF.

The chain employs TRBV5-1 and TRBJ1-6; possible D gene TRBD1, 5 bases. Germline V lookup: CDR1 SGHRS, CDR2 YFSETQ. Trimming left V 2 bases short and J 10 bases short, with 22 bases between. The CDR3 consists of 17 residues. For the CDR3, the DNA is TGCGCCAGCAGCTTAGATTATCCGGACATTTCGCGGTCACCCCTCCACTTT. This codes for CASSLDYPDISRSPLHF.

V is TRBV24-1 and J is TRBJ1-2, with TRBD1 identical over 8 bases. Germline V gene sequence: CDR1 KGHDR, CDR2 SFDVKD. The CDR3 length is 15 residues. V was pared by 3 bases and J by 4 bases, with 6 bases of the junction left unmatched. This CDR3 reads CATSDQATGVYGYTF. The CDR3 DNA sequence: TGTGCCACCAGTGATCAAGCGACAGGGGTCTATGGCTACACCTTC.

V gene TRBV28 combines with J gene TRBJ1-6; unclear D gene. Trimming removed 5 bases from V and 10 bases from J, with 15 bases in between. The length of the CDR3 is 14 residues. Germline CDR1 MDHEN, CDR2 SYDVKM. The CDR3 DNA follows: TGTGCCAGCAGTGCCTCTATGTCGGGATCACCCCTCCACTTT. Encoded protein: CASSASMSGSPLHF. The full variable domain, completed using reference TRBV28 and TRBJ1-6, is DVKVTQSSRYLVKRTGEKVFLECVQDMDHENMFWYRQDPGLGLRLIYFSYDVKMKEKGDIPEGYSVSREKKERFSLILESASTNQTSMYLCASSASMSGSPLHFGNGTRLTVT.

This chain joins TRBV7-9 and TRBJ1-2; a weak D match, TRBD1 (6 bases). This CDR3 has 18 residues. Germline V gene sequence: CDR1 SEHNR, CDR2 FQNEAQ (reference sequence). The germline V and J ends were trimmed by 3 bases and 6 bases, with 26 bases remaining between them. The chain's CDR3 is CASSFNPFRGSIYNGYTF. Here the CDR3 DNA reads TGTGCCAGCAGCTTTAACCCATTCAGGGGTAGCATTTACAATGGCTACACCTTC.

The chain employs TRBV12-5 and TRBJ2-1, with a possible D match to TRBD2 (6 bases). The germline V gene has CDR1 LGHNT and CDR2 FRNRAP. This CDR3 has 13 residues. V lost 5 bases, J lost 6 bases, and 11 bases lay in between. The chain's CDR3 is CASGRPGGNEQFF. As DNA, the CDR3 is TGTGCTAGTGGTCGGCCCGGGGGCAATGAGCAGTTCTTC.

J is TRBJ1-6 and V is TRBV27; no definite D call. Deletions cut 8 bases from V and 6 bases from J, with 17 bases between. Germline lookup yields CDR1 MNHEY and CDR2 SMNVEV (reference sequence). CDR3 length: 15 amino acids. The CDR3, as DNA: TGTGCCAGCCGGGTGCGGGTCGACATTAATTCACCCCTCCACTTT. This gives the protein CASRVRVDINSPLHF.

In DNA form, the CDR3 reads TGTGCCACCGGGGGACAGGGGACGCCCCGACGGTACTTC. This gives the protein CATGGQGTPRRYF. The rearrangement uses TRBV27 and TRBJ2-7; TRBD1 agrees at 10 bases. The germline V gene encodes CDR1 MNHEY and CDR2 SMNVEV (reference sequence). This CDR3 is built from 13 residues. V gave up 10 bases and J gave up 12 bases; unmatched junction bases: 15.

CDR3 coding DNA: TGCAGCGTTGTTCGGGAGAACACTGAAGCTTTCTTT. This gives the protein CSVVRENTEAFF. The chain employs TRBV29-1 and TRBJ1-1; D gene ambiguous. The CDR3 spans 12 residues. CDR1 and CDR2 (germline): SQVTM, ANQGSEA. V was shortened by 4 bases and J by 1 base, with 7 bases between the two germline ends. Drawing the rest from reference TRBV29-1 and TRBJ1-1, the complete variable domain is SAVISQKPSRDICQRGTSLTIQCQVDSQVTMMFWYRQQPGQSLTLIATANQGSEATYESGFVIDKFPISRPNLTFSTLTVSNMSPEDSSIYLCSVVRENTEAFFGQGTRLTVV.

The chain couples TRBV5-6 to TRBJ1-1, with D perhaps TRBD1 (6 bases). Trimming pared 1 base from V and 2 bases from J, leaving 15 bases between. The CDR3 loop spans 16 amino acids. In germline, CDR1 is SGHDT, CDR2 YYEEEE. CDR3 coding DNA: TGTGCCAGCAGCTTGTGGCAGGGGTGGGAAAACACTGAAGCTTTCTTT. The encoded protein is CASSLWQGWENTEAFF.

The chain recombines TRBV7-6 with TRBJ1-1, with D perhaps TRBD1 (5 bases). Trimming pared 6 bases from V and 0 bases from J, leaving 8 bases between. The CDR3 length is 13 residues. The germline gives CDR1 SGHVS, CDR2 FNYEAQ. CDR3 protein: CASSGGVNTEAFF. The CDR3 bases are TGTGCCAGCAGTGGAGGGGTGAACACTGAAGCTTTCTTT.

J is TRBJ2-7 and V is TRBV13; 7 bases agree with TRBD1. This CDR3 has 16 residues. V lost 3 bases, J lost 3 bases, and 11 bases stayed unmatched. Germline CDR1 reads PRHDT; CDR2 reads FYEKMQ (reference sequence). The CDR3, as DNA: TGTGCCAGCAGCTTGCCGCTGGGGACAGCAGACTACGAGCAGTACTTC. As protein: CASSLPLGTADYEQYF.

The chain is built from TRBV9 and TRBJ2-3; maybe TRBD1 (6 bases). Germline CDR1 SGDLS, CDR2 YYNGEE. Trimming removed 0 bases at V and 2 bases at J, with 19 bases between. The length of the CDR3 is 18 residues. The CDR3 spells CASSVGVRDGGPTDTQYF. DNA for the CDR3: TGTGCCAGCAGCGTAGGGGTGAGGGATGGGGGCCCCACAGATACGCAGTATTTT.

The chain uses TRBV19 and TRBJ1-2; 9 bases map to TRBD1. J lost 8 bases, V lost 3 bases, and 7 bases had no gene match. Germline loops: CDR1 LNHDA, CDR2 SQIVND (reference sequence). This CDR3 spans 14 amino acids. In nucleotides, the CDR3 is TGTGCCAGTAGTATGACCGGGACAGGGACCGGCTACACCTTC. Translated: CASSMTGTGTGYTF.

The rearrangement uses TRBV5-1 and TRBJ1-4; 7 bases are a match to TRBD1. CDR1 and CDR2 from the germline V gene are SGHRS and YFSETQ. The junction had 12 bases not matched to a gene; V was cut back by 4 bases and J by 6 bases. This CDR3 has 16 amino acids. Written as DNA, the CDR3 is TGCGCCAGCAGCAACGGACAGGAAAGTTTGTATGAAAAACTGTTTTTT. Amino acids: CASSNGQESLYEKLFF. Complete variable domain (other parts from reference TRBV5-1 and TRBJ1-4): KAGVTQTPRYLIKTRGQQVTLSCSPISGHRSVSWYQQTPGQGLQFLFEYFSETQRNKGNFPGRFSGRQFSNSRSEMNVSTLELGDSALYLCASSNGQESLYEKLFFGSGTQLSVL.

This chain uses TRBV14 with TRBJ2-7; no reliable D call. Per the germline V gene, CDR1 is SGHDN and CDR2 is FVKESK. The germline V and J ends were trimmed by 0 bases and 1 base, with 4 bases remaining between them. The CDR3 has 13 amino acids. CDR3 nucleotides: TGTGCCAGCAGCCAAGATCTGTCCTACGAGCAGTACTTC. Translating gives CASSQDLSYEQYF.

The V call is TRBV6-4, the J call TRBJ2-1, with 9 bases lining up with TRBD2. The germline V gene has CDR1 MRHNA and CDR2 SNTAGT. V lost 0 bases, J lost 7 bases, and 10 bases stayed unmatched. This CDR3 comprises 17 residues. The CDR3 protein is CASSDSRTSVFQNEQFF. The CDR3 DNA reads TGTGCCAGCAGTGACTCGAGGACTAGCGTTTTTCAAAATGAGCAGTTCTTC.

The chain recombines TRBV10-2 with TRBJ2-3; 7 bases fit TRBD1. The CDR3 runs to 13 residues. Germline CDR1 is WSHSY and CDR2 is SAAADI. The ends lost 8 bases at V and 4 bases at J; junction bases unmatched: 6. The CDR3 DNA follows: TGCGCCAGCGGAAATAGGGGGCCAGATACGCAGTATTTT. Amino acids: CASGNRGPDTQYF.

J is TRBJ1-1 and V is TRBV5-4, with 9 bases aligning to TRBD1. V lost 3 bases to trimming and J lost 4 bases; unmatched junction nucleotides: 7. CDR3 length equals 15 residues. The germline V gene has CDR1 SGHNT and CDR2 YYREEE (reference sequence). The chain's CDR3 is CASSWGQGRSTEAFF. The CDR3 DNA follows: TGTGCCAGCAGCTGGGGACAGGGTAGGAGCACTGAAGCTTTCTTT.